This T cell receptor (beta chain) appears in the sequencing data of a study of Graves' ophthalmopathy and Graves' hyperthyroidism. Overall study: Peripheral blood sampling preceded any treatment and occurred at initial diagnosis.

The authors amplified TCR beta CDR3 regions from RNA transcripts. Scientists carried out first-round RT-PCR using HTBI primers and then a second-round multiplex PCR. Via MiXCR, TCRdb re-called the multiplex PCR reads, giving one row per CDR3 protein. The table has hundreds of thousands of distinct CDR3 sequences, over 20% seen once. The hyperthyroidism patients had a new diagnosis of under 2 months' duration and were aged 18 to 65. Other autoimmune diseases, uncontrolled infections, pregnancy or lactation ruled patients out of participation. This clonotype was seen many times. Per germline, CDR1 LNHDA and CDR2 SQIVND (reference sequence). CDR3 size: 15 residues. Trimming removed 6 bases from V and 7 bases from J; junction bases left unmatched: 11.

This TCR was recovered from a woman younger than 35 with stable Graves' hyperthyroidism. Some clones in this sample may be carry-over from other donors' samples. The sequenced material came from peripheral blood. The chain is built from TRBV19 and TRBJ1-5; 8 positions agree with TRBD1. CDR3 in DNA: TGTGCCAGTAGCATGAGCAGGGGGCCTGGGCAGCCCCAGCATTTT. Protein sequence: CASSMSRGPGQPQHF.